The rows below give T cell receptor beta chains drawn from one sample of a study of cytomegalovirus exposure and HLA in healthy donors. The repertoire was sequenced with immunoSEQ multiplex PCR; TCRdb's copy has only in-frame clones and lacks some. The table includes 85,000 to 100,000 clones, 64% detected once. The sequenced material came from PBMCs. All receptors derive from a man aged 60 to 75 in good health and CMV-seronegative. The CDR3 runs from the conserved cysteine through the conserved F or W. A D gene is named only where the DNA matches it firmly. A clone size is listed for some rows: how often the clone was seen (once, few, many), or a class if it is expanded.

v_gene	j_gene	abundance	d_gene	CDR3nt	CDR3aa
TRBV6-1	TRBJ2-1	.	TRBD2	TGTGCCAGCAGTGAAACAAGCGGGAGGGCTGAGCAGTTCTTC	CASSETSGRAEQFF
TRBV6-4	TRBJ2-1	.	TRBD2	TGTGCCAGCAGTGACTCGGGGACTAGCGGGGATGAGCAGTTCTTC	CASSDSGTSGDEQFF
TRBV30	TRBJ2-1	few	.	TGTGCCTGGAGAGAGATAAGGCGGGGTGGCAATGAGCAGTTCTTC	CAWREIRRGGNEQFF
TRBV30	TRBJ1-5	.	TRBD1	TGTGCCTGGAGTAAGGGACAGGGTCGAAGCAATCAGCCCCAGCATTTT	CAWSKGQGRSNQPQHF
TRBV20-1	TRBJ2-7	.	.	TGCAGTGCTACCCCCAGTCACGAGCAGTACTTC	CSATPSHEQYF
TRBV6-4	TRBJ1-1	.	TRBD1	TGTGCCAGCAGTGCCGGGACAGGGAATAGTGGAGCTTTCTTT	CASSAGTGNSGAFF
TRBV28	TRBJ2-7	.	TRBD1	TGTGCCAGCAGTACCGGGACAGGGACCTACGAGCAGTACTTC	CASSTGTGTYEQYF
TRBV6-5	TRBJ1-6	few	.	TGTGCCAGCAGTGCAGGTCCCTATAATTCACCCCTCCACTTT	CASSAGPYNSPLHF
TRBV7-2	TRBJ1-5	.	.	TGTGCCAGCAGCTTAGAGCAGGGAAGGTTGAATCAGCCCCAGCATTTT	CASSLEQGRLNQPQHF
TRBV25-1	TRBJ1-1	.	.	TGTGCCAGCAGTGAGTACAGGGTGAACACTGAAGCTTTCTTT	CASSEYRVNTEAFF
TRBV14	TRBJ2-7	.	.	TGTGCCAGCAGCCAAGACAATGTCTACGAGCAGTACTTC	CASSQDNVYEQYF
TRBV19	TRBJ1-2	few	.	TGTGCCAGTAGTATAGCTGGCAGGGTGGCCTATGGCTACACCTTC	CASSIAGRVAYGYTF
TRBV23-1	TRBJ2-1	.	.	TGCGCCAGCAGTCAAGACGGCCGGCGGAATGAGCAGTTCTTC	CASSQDGRRNEQFF
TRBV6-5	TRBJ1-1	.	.	TGTGCCAGCACCGGGTCCACCTTTCCTGAAGCTTTCTTT	CASTGSTFPEAFF
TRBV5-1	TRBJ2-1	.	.	TGCGCCAGCAGCCGAGCGGCCACCTCCTACAATGAGCAGTTCTTC	CASSRAATSYNEQFF
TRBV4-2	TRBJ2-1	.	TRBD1	TGTGCCAGCAGCCAAGATTGGACAGGGACCTACAATGAGCAGTTCTTC	CASSQDWTGTYNEQFF
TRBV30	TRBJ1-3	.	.	TGTGCCTGGAGTCCGACACATACGGGAAACACCATATATTTT	CAWSPTHTGNTIYF
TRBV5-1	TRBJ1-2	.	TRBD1	TGCGCCAGCAGCCTGGGACAGGGAGTCTATGGCTACACCTTC	CASSLGQGVYGYTF
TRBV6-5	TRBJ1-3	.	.	TGTGCCAGCAGTGTCGGGGGGGCTGGAAACACCATATATTTT	CASSVGGAGNTIYF
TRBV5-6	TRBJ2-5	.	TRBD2	TGTGCCAGCAGCTTAGGCCTAGCGGACCAAGAGACCCAGTACTTC	CASSLGLADQETQYF
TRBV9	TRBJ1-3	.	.	TGTGCCAGCACGCGGGGGGCAGGGGGAAACACCATATATTTT	CASTRGAGGNTIYF
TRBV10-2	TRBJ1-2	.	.	TGCGCCAGCAGTGAGACGGCCCTAGGACAGTCTAGTTCCGTAAACTATGGCTACACCTTC	CASSETALGQSSSVNYGYTF
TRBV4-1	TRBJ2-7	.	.	TGCGCCAGCAGCCAGACGCAGGATACCTACGAGCAGTACTTC	CASSQTQDTYEQYF
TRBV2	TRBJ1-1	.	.	TGTGCCAGCAGTGTTGGGACTATGAACACTGAAGCTTTCTTT	CASSVGTMNTEAFF
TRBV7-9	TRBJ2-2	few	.	TGTTCCAGCAGCCGGGCCGGGGAGCTGTTTTTT	CSSSRAGELFF
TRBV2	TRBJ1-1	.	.	TGTGCCAGCAGTAAAACCAGGGGTTTCACTGAAGCTTTCTTT	CASSKTRGFTEAFF
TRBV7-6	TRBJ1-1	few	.	TGTGCCAGCAGCTCCAACAGGGCTATGAACACTGAAGCTTTCTTT	CASSSNRAMNTEAFF
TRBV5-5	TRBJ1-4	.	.	TGTGCCAGCAGCTTACCGGGACAACTTAATGAAAAACTGTTTTTT	CASSLPGQLNEKLFF
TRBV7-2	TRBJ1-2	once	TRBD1	TGTGCCAGCAGCCTCGGGACAGAATACTATGGCTACACCTTC	CASSLGTEYYGYTF
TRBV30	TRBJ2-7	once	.	TGTGCCTGGACTCTCCTCCCTACTTACGAGCAGTACTTC	CAWTLLPTYEQYF
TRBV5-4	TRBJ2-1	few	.	TGTGCCAGCAGCTTGGGGGGCGCTCTAAATGAGCAGTTCTTC	CASSLGGALNEQFF
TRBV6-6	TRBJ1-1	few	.	TGTGCCAGCACCGGGTGGCTGAACACTGAAGCTTTCTTT	CASTGWLNTEAFF
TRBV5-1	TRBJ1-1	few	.	TGCGCCAGCAGCGTAGGGGTTGACAGCACTGAAGCTTTCTTT	CASSVGVDSTEAFF
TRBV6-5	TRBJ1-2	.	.	TGTGCCAGCCTACGAGAGGCAGGGGCAGTCTATGGCTACACCTTC	CASLREAGAVYGYTF
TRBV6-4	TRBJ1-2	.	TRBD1	TGTGCCAGCAGTGACGAACCCGGGACAGGGTATGGCTACACCTTC	CASSDEPGTGYGYTF
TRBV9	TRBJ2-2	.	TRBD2	TGTGCCAGCAGTCCGGGAGGGAGGATAGGGGCCGGGGAGCTGTTTTTT	CASSPGGRIGAGELFF
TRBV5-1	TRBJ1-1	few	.	TGCGCCAGCAGCTTGACAGGGTTGACTGAAGCTTTCTTT	CASSLTGLTEAFF